Described below is a single T cell receptor (beta chain) sequence and its context. As yet, its antigen is unknown. CDR1 is DFQATT, CDR2 SNEGSKA, per germline (reference sequence). V lost 4 bases, J lost 7 bases, and 8 bases stayed unmatched. This CDR3 has 15 residues. The sample comes from a study of T cell repertoires in aging, cancer and after chemotherapy. General study findings and limits: Median generation probability rose over the chemotherapy interval in each cancer cohort, suggesting rebound thymic output. Compared with age-matched healthy donors, untreated hematological or solid cancer patients showed higher blood TCR clonality.

Peripheral blood genomic DNA, not sorted cells or RNA, was the template. TRB rearrangements spanning V, D and J were amplified using mixed TRB-A/B primers. One entry per CDR3 protein results from TCRdb running MiXCR on the multiplex PCR reads. The table includes approximately 5,600 distinct CDR3 sequences, roughly 29% detected once. Material: blood. The chain recombines TRBV20-1 with TRBJ2-5; 14 bases match TRBD2. The clonotype originates from a human donor with a solid tumor. CDR3 nucleotides: TGCAGTGCTATTAGACTAGCGGGAGGGTTCGGGACCCAGTACTTC. Translating gives CSAIRLAGGFGTQYF.